These 29 T cell receptor beta chains were sequenced from one sample in a study of blood T cell repertoires in COVID-19. Clones were read by immunoSEQ multiplex PCR, and TCRdb kept only the in-frame ones, dropping some. This sample carries over 600,000 clones, around 90% of them seen once, and the ten largest clones take under 0.3%. Sequenced sample: peripheral blood. The receptors here all came from a woman between 18 and 29 years old with acute or convalescent COVID-19.

V is TRBV7-9 and J is TRBJ1-5; the D is unclear. CDR1 is SEHNR and CDR2 is FQNEAQ in the germline V gene (reference sequence). V lost 4 bases and J 6 bases, leaving 7 bases between the germline ends. The CDR3 spans 12 residues. This chain's CDR3 is CASSYGSQPQHF. The CDR3 bases are TGTGCCAGCAGCTATGGGAGTCAGCCCCAGCATTTT.

The rearrangement uses TRBV15 and TRBJ2-7; a possible D gene is TRBD2 (5 bases). The V gene's germline CDR1 is LNHNV and CDR2 YYDKDF (reference sequence). V dropped 0 bases and J dropped 6 bases, with 18 bases sitting between them. The CDR3 loop spans 16 amino acids. CDR3 nucleotide sequence: TGTGCCACCAGCAGAGATGAGGCAGCGGTGTCTGGCGAGCAGTACTTC. The encoded protein is CATSRDEAAVSGEQYF.

The rearrangement joins TRBV10-3 to TRBJ1-1; D remains unclear. The CDR3 has 14 residues. Trimming removed 3 bases at V and 3 bases at J, with 11 bases between. Germline V lookup: CDR1 ENHRY, CDR2 SYGVKD. The CDR3 region has the DNA TGTGCCATCAGTGACAGATTGGGAGACACTGAAGCTTTCTTT. It translates to CAISDRLGDTEAFF.

J is TRBJ2-7 and V is TRBV27, with TRBD1 matching 12 bases. This CDR3 is 16 amino acids long. V trimming: 1 base; J trimming: 3 bases; junction bases outside the gene matches: 4. Germline V gives CDR1 MNHEY, CDR2 SMNVEV (reference sequence). The CDR3 region is CASSLYGTGGSYEQYF. The CDR3 DNA follows: TGTGCCAGCAGTTTATATGGGACAGGGGGCAGCTACGAGCAGTACTTC.

The gene calls are TRBV3-1 (or the pseudogene TRBV3-2) and TRBJ1-3; 8 bases line up with TRBD1. Germline V gene lookup returns CDR1 LGHDT and CDR2 YNNKEL (reference sequence). There are 17 residues in the CDR3. Trimming removed 3 bases from V and 1 base from J; junction bases left unmatched: 8. DNA of the CDR3: TGTGCCAGCAGCCAGCCGGGACAGGCGCTTTCTGGAAACACCATATATTTT. This encodes CASSQPGQALSGNTIYF.

J is TRBJ2-5 and V is TRBV5-1; D may be TRBD2 (5 bases). CDR3 length: 16 residues. V lost 0 bases, J lost 5 bases, and 17 bases lay in between. Germline CDR1 and CDR2: SGHRS and YFSETQ. Here the CDR3 DNA reads TGCGCCAGCAGCTTGGAGGCGGGCCGACGTGCGGAGACCCAGTACTTC. Its protein is CASSLEAGRRAETQYF.

The chain is built from TRBV18 and TRBJ1-2; D remains unclear. CDR3 length: 13 residues. Germline lookup yields CDR1 KGHSH and CDR2 LQKENI. V shed 0 bases and J shed 8 bases, with 10 bases lying between them. In DNA, the CDR3 is TGTGCCAGCTCACCACCGGTGACACGGGGCTACACCTTC. Its protein is CASSPPVTRGYTF.

This clone was picked up one time. This rearrangement joins TRBV28 to TRBJ2-7; D gene uncertain. Trimming left V 6 bases short and J 5 bases short, with 8 bases between. The CDR3 runs 11 residues. Germline CDR1 MDHEN, CDR2 SYDVKM. CDR3 sequence: CASSLNHEQYF. CDR3 nucleotide sequence: TGTGCCAGCAGCCTAAACCACGAGCAGTACTTC. Combining the CDR3 with reference TRBV28 and TRBJ2-7 gives the whole variable domain DVKVTQSSRYLVKRTGEKVFLECVQDMDHENMFWYRQDPGLGLRLIYFSYDVKMKEKGDIPEGYSVSREKKERFSLILESASTNQTSMYLCASSLNHEQYFGPGTRLTVT.

This clone was seen a single time. This chain uses TRBV9 with TRBJ2-7; TRBD2 aligns across 11 bases. The germline V gene encodes CDR1 SGDLS and CDR2 YYNGEE. This CDR3 is 13 amino acids long. With V trimmed by 4 bases and J by 3 bases, 0 bases remained unmatched. In DNA form, the CDR3 reads TGTGCCAGCAGCCTAGCGGGGGGCTACGAGCAGTACTTC. This sequence encodes CASSLAGGYEQYF.

V usage is TRBV21-1 and J usage is TRBJ1-1; the table's D call of TRBD1 was not tested on the DNA. TRBV21-1 is a recognized pseudogene. The CDR3 has 16 amino acids. Here the CDR3 DNA reads TGTGCCAGCAGCAAAGTTGGCCAGGGGAAGGACACTGAAGCTTTCTTT. Its protein is CASSKVGQGKDTEAFF.

V gene TRBV6-1 combines with J gene TRBJ2-7; the D gene is possibly TRBD2 (5 bases). The V end was cut by 3 bases, the J end by 0 bases, with 15 bases between. CDR1 and CDR2 (germline): MNHNS, SASEGT. This CDR3 is built from 16 residues. This CDR3 is CASSDYAGENSYEQYF. The CDR3 nucleotides read TGTGCCAGCAGTGATTATGCGGGTGAAAACTCCTACGAGCAGTACTTC.

About this clone itself: Germline is not matched at one junction end, which may reflect a read error. J is TRBJ1-2 and V is TRBV6-1; the D is unclear. This CDR3 is built from 13 residues. Germline CDR1 is MNHNS and CDR2 is SASEGT. CDR3 in DNA: TGTGCCAGCAGTGAAATTGCGGCTACCGGGATGTCCTTC. Encoded protein: CASSEIAATGMSF.

The rearrangement joins TRBV6-2 or TRBV6-3 to TRBJ1-2, with TRBD1 matching 10 bases. CDR3 length equals 15 residues. CDR1 is MNHEY, CDR2 SVGEGT, per germline. J was trimmed by 3 bases and V by 2 bases; bases with no gene match: 3. The CDR3 sequence is CASSYPGTGDYGYTF. The CDR3 DNA follows: TGTGCCAGCAGTTACCCCGGGACAGGGGACTATGGCTACACCTTC.

The CDR3 sequence is CASSQAGGNSGETQYF. The CDR3 bases are TGTGCCAGCAGCCAAGCGGGGGGGAATTCGGGGGAGACCCAGTACTTC. V is TRBV3-1 (or the pseudogene TRBV3-2) and J is TRBJ2-5; TRBD2 matches 8 bases. The CDR3 runs 16 residues. Per the germline V gene, CDR1 is LGHDT and CDR2 is YNNKEL (reference sequence). J lost 5 bases, V lost 1 base, and 9 bases had no gene match.

The CDR3 DNA sequence: TGCGCCAGCAGCTTGGGGCACAGGGGCACAGATACGCAGTATTTT. This codes for CASSLGHRGTDTQYF. The rearrangement uses TRBV5-1 and TRBJ2-3; TRBD1 is a possible D gene (6 bases). Germline-derived CDR1 and CDR2 are SGHRS and YFSETQ. The length of the CDR3 is 15 residues. Trimming took 0 bases from V and 1 from J, leaving 9 bases between them.

The rearrangement uses TRBV20-1 and TRBJ1-2, with D unclear. V was pared by 8 bases and J by 5 bases, with 3 bases between. The germline gives CDR1 DFQATT, CDR2 SNEGSKA (reference sequence). This CDR3 region has 8 residues. The CDR3: CSPYGYTF. The CDR3, as DNA: TGCAGTCCATATGGCTACACCTTC.

The rearrangement uses TRBV2 and TRBJ1-6; perhaps TRBD1 as D (5 bases). Germline V gene data show CDR1 as SNHLY and CDR2 as FYNNEI. The CDR3 runs to 16 residues. Trimming removed 4 bases at V and 0 bases at J, with 10 bases between. The DNA of the CDR3 is TGTGCCAGCAGTGGGGGGGGAGGCTCCTATAATTCACCCCTCCACTTT. It encodes CASSGGGGSYNSPLHF.

The chain links TRBV5-1 to TRBJ1-1, with D uncertain. V was clipped by 4 bases and J by 2 bases, with 12 bases between them. Germline loops: CDR1 SGHRS, CDR2 YFSETQ. The CDR3 totals 14 residues. DNA of the CDR3: TGCGCCAGCAGCCGAATACAGACAAACACTGAAGCTTTCTTT. Protein: CASSRIQTNTEAFF.

This chain connects TRBV28 to TRBJ1-5, with D tentatively TRBD1 (6 bases). CDR1 is MDHEN and CDR2 is SYDVKM in the germline V gene. The V gene lost 3 bases and the J gene lost 0 bases, with 9 bases spanning the gap. The CDR3 has 15 amino acids. CDR3 sequence reads: CASSLKGHSNQPQHF. The CDR3, as DNA: TGTGCCAGCAGTTTGAAGGGACATAGCAATCAGCCCCAGCATTTT.

The chain joins TRBV30 to TRBJ1-2; D unresolved. V was pared by 0 bases and J by 7 bases, with 9 bases between. Germline CDR1 reads GTSNPN; CDR2 reads SVGIG (reference sequence). CDR3 length: 12 residues. DNA of the CDR3: TGTGCCTGGAGTGTAATGGCAGGTGGCTACACCTTC. Its protein product is CAWSVMAGGYTF.

The rearrangement joins TRBV4-2 to TRBJ2-1; tentatively, D is TRBD1 (6 bases). This CDR3 region has 15 residues. V gave up 4 bases and J gave up 3 bases, with 13 bases separating them. Germline V gives CDR1 LGHNA, CDR2 YNFKEQ. CDR3 DNA sequence: TGTGCCAGCAGCCCACAGGGCCCCCTCTACAATGAGCAGTTCTTC. Its protein is CASSPQGPLYNEQFF.

The chain is built from TRBV3-1 (or the pseudogene TRBV3-2) and TRBJ2-7; tentative D call: TRBD2 (6 bases). V was shortened by 4 bases and J by 2 bases, with 15 bases between the two germline ends. Per the germline V gene, CDR1 is LGHDT and CDR2 is YNNKEL (reference sequence). This CDR3 comprises 15 residues. CDR3 protein: CASSPKGGVAYEQYF. The DNA of the CDR3 is TGTGCCAGCAGCCCGAAGGGCGGGGTGGCCTACGAGCAGTACTTC.

This chain links TRBV4-3 with TRBJ1-1; 7 bases are shared with TRBD1. The CDR3 contains 17 residues. Losses at the gene ends were 4 bases for V and 5 bases for J; bases not matched to a gene: 16. Germline values: CDR1 LGHNA, CDR2 YSLEER. The CDR3 protein is CASSLGLPRQGGTEAFF. The CDR3 DNA sequence: TGCGCCAGCAGCCTCGGACTTCCCCGACAGGGTGGGACTGAAGCTTTCTTT.

The V call is TRBV24-1, the J call TRBJ1-2; TRBD1 matches at 7 bases. The CDR3 runs to 15 residues. V shed 2 bases and J 6 bases; nucleotides not matched to a gene: 8. CDR1 and CDR2 from the germline V gene are KGHDR and SFDVKD. CDR3 loop: CATSDSVGGYHGYTF. The CDR3 coding sequence is TGTGCCACCAGTGATTCAGTAGGGGGCTATCATGGCTACACCTTC.

Only one count was recorded for this clone. The chain uses TRBV5-1 and TRBJ2-3; D is perhaps TRBD2 (5 bases). Per germline, CDR1 SGHRS and CDR2 YFSETQ. V was pared by 0 bases and J by 10 bases, with 6 bases between. The CDR3 contains 11 residues. Here the CDR3 reads CASSLEEAQYF. In nucleotides, the CDR3 is TGCGCCAGCAGCTTGGAGGAGGCGCAGTATTTT.

The J gene is TRBJ1-1, the V gene TRBV15; no clear D. Germline V CDR1 and CDR2: LNHNV, YYDKDF (reference sequence). CDR3 length equals 15 residues. The V and J ends lost 4 bases and 1 base respectively, with 13 bases between them. The CDR3 nucleotides are TGTGCCACCAGCATGGTCGCCCCGAGGAACACTGAAGCTTTCTTT. Residues: CATSMVAPRNTEAFF.

The V gene is TRBV27, the J gene TRBJ2-6, with 8 bases identical to TRBD2. There are 16 residues in the CDR3. Germline V gene data show CDR1 as MNHEY and CDR2 as SMNVEV (reference sequence). The V gene end was trimmed by 5 bases and the J gene end by 0 bases; junction bases not matched to a gene: 3. The CDR3 region has the DNA TGTGCCAGCAGTCCGGGGGGGTCCTCTGGGGCCAACGTCCTGACTTTC. Amino acids: CASSPGGSSGANVLTF. The variable domain in full, completed from reference TRBV27 and TRBJ2-6, reads EAQVTQNPRYLITVTGKKLTVTCSQNMNHEYMSWYRQDPGLGLRQIYYSMNVEVTDKGDVPEGYKVSRKEKRNFPLILESPSPNQTSLYFCASSPGGSSGANVLTFGAGSRLTVL.

V and J are TRBV20-1 and TRBJ2-1; D perhaps matches TRBD1 (5 bases). V was trimmed by 3 bases and J by 4 bases, leaving 13 bases between them. The CDR3 totals 14 residues. The germline V gene has CDR1 DFQATT and CDR2 SNEGSKA (reference sequence). The CDR3 spells CSASLDRGYNEQFF. The CDR3 DNA sequence: TGCAGTGCTAGTTTAGACAGAGGATACAATGAGCAGTTCTTC.

This rearrangement joins TRBV10-3 to TRBJ1-5; TRBD1 is a possible D gene (5 bases). CDR1 and CDR2 (germline): ENHRY, SYGVKD. Deletions cut 5 bases from V and 7 bases from J, with 15 bases between. The CDR3 runs to 14 residues. Here the CDR3 DNA reads TGTGCCATCAGTCGGGGGGATCTGGACCAGCCCCAGCATTTT. It encodes CAISRGDLDQPQHF.